This TCR beta chain originates from a study of blood T cell repertoires in COVID-19. The overall study: Whether acute or convalescent, the COVID-19 samples came from the United States, Italy and Spain. Sources were T cells, B-cell-depleted T cells, or PBMCs; the material itself was cDNA or gDNA.

Per the original data handling: From reference gene primer amplification, estimates of nucleated cell counts were derived. The method was immunoSEQ multiplex PCR; TCRdb's version includes in-frame clones alone and lacks a portion of them. For V, J and clone size, that table is used; D and trimming come from the DNA. The repertoire holds 90,000 to 100,000 clones, with 80% to 90% as singletons. The V and J ends lost 4 bases and 0 bases respectively, with 14 bases between them. This CDR3 has 15 residues. CDR1 and CDR2 (germline): SGHNT, YYREEE (reference sequence). The gene calls are TRBV5-4 and TRBJ2-7; perhaps TRBD1 as D (6 bases). Input material: peripheral blood. The receptor comes from a man older than 75 with acute or convalescent COVID-19. The CDR3 loop reads CASSPGHLSSYEQYF. For the CDR3, the DNA is TGTGCCAGCAGCCCGGGACACTTAAGCTCCTACGAGCAGTACTTC.